This TCR beta chain emerged from a study of metastatic and nonmetastatic thyroid tumors. As for the study in general: Repertoires were compared across blood and tumor or nodule tissue from malignant and benign thyroid patients. Study-level points and caveats: Benign nodules reportedly had significantly lower TCR beta diversity than malignant thyroid tumors in blood and tumor.

Prior to thyroid surgery, none of the patients had received any treatment. This clone was found a few times. Its antigen is not identified. The CDR3 runs 16 residues. J lost 2 bases, V lost 2 bases, and 8 bases had no gene match. CDR1 and CDR2 from the germline V gene are MNHEY and SVGAGI. As processed by the authors: Variation in CDR3 across clinicopathological groups served as the basis for constructing a distant-metastasis classifier in papillary thyroid cancer. TCRdb re-clonotyped the PCR reads via MiXCR. TCRdb, rather than the study authors, made the V and J calls. The sample yields tens of thousands of clones, 36% seen once.

V usage is TRBV6-5 and J usage is TRBJ1-2; TRBD1 matches at 7 bases. Input material: blood. The sequence came from a male donor with papillary thyroid cancer or a benign thyroid nodule (not recorded which). Some clones in this sample may be carry-over from other donors' samples. The CDR3 loop is CASSYKSGTDNYGYTF. The CDR3 bases are TGTGCCAGCAGTTACAAGTCCGGGACAGACAACTATGGCTACACCTTC.